This T cell receptor (beta chain) came from a study of breast tumors, draining lymph nodes, adjacent tissues (TCRdb year 2016). Concerning the study at large: Breast cancer patients provided tumor, adjacent nontumor tissue and axillary lymph nodes, and the study compared the TCR beta repertoires across these three sources. In human breast cancer, the study set out to assess how tumor, surrounding tissue and draining lymph node repertoires relate to one another and whether T cells might be exchanged between them.

Unmatched junction bases come to 3, with V trimmed by 2 bases and J by 4 bases. Counted from cysteine to phenylalanine, this CDR3 has 16 amino acids. Just the 48-base CDR3 DNA is kept, in frame starting at base 1. Sequences SGHVS (CDR1) and FQNEAQ (CDR2) are obtained from the germline V gene. TCRdb shows the sequencer as Illumina HiSeq 2000. Multiplex PCR amplification was used to build the TCR beta chain libraries. High-throughput sequencing was used to analyze the amplified TCR beta chain products. TCRdb applied fastp at Q25 and MiXCR to the public reads, then kept only in-frame beta chains. Rows are unified per CDR3 protein, each entry keeping the most common DNA and genes. A total of about 130,000 distinct CDR3 sequences appear in this sample, roughly 21% of them only once. About 3.7% of the sample rests with the top ten. This clonotype appeared many times. It lacks a known antigen. The input lacks base qualities; no much larger clone sits a single base away.

The paper as a whole reports these results and caveats: The data were judged consistent with most tumor T cells deriving from the lymph node and then expanding within tumor tissue. The conclusion that tumor T cells originate in lymph nodes was presented as consistent with a hypothesis rather than as directly demonstrated. T-cell repertoire diversity in tumors was found to be lower than in lymph nodes but higher than in nontumor tissue, and preferential V and J gene usage was observed. Tumor and nontumor tissue repertoires were significantly more similar in luminal-like than in basal-like breast cancer.

The axillary draining lymph nodes of breast cancer patients were the source of the lymph node samples. The sequenced sample consisted of axillary lymph node tissue. The chain was built from TRBV7-8 and TRBJ2-1, and 12 junctional nucleotides match TRBD2. This receptor was identified in a female donor with breast cancer. Some clones in this sample may be carry-over from other donors' samples. Here the CDR3 is given as CASSLRLAGEYNEQFF. The DNA sequence is TGTGCCAGCAGCTTAAGACTAGCGGGGGAATACAATGAGCAGTTCTTC.